This T cell receptor (beta chain) originates from a study of T cells in localized non-small cell lung cancer. Profiling relied on immunoSEQ multiplex PCR, and the TCRdb table lists in-frame clones only, not all of them. The sample has 1,900 or so clones, 25% to 30% seen once. Comments on this clone: Its antigen is not known.

Germline CDR1 MDHEN, CDR2 SYDVKM. This CDR3 spans 15 amino acids. J was trimmed by 6 bases and V by 5 bases; bases with no gene match: 8. Lung tissue at least 2 cm from the tumor margin was confirmed free of atypia. General study results and limits: Maximal T cell clonality occurred in uninvolved adjacent lung, with tumor ranking below it. Out of the top 100 tumor clones, a median approximately 57 were seen in adjacent lung.

The TCR sequence derives from a woman aged 35 to 70 with stage II lung adenocarcinoma. The chain uses TRBV28 and TRBJ1-5; 9 bases are a match to TRBD1. The material was normal lung tissue next to the tumor, obtained before any cancer treatment. The CDR3 reads CASSTGGFVSQPQHF. CDR3 DNA sequence: TGTGCCAGCAGTACAGGGGGCTTTGTCAGTCAGCCCCAGCATTTT. The variable domain in full, with the rest retrieved from reference TRBV28 and TRBJ1-5, is DVKVTQSSRYLVKRTGEKVFLECVQDMDHENMFWYRQDPGLGLRLIYFSYDVKMKEKGDIPEGYSVSREKKERFSLILESASTNQTSMYLCASSTGGFVSQPQHFGDGTRLSIL.